The sequence of this T cell receptor (beta chain) was determined in a study of cytomegalovirus exposure and HLA in healthy donors. J gave up 4 bases and V 4 bases, and 5 bases lay outside the gene matches. Germline CDR1 reads MNHEY; CDR2 reads SVGAGI. The CDR3 is made up of 15 amino acids. This clone has only a few counts. PCR involved 60 Vbeta and 13 Jbeta primers. The method was immunoSEQ multiplex PCR; TCRdb's version includes in-frame clones alone and lacks a portion of them. The sample yields some 170,000 clones, roughly a tenth seen once. The specimen sequenced was PBMCs. This sequence originates from a woman in her twenties or thirties in good health and CMV-seropositive. The J gene is TRBJ1-3, the V gene TRBV6-5, with 9 bases identical to TRBD1. CDR3 in amino acids: CASSWDRASGNTIYF. DNA for the CDR3: TGTGCCAGCAGTTGGGACAGGGCCTCCGGAAACACCATATATTTT.